This T cell receptor (beta chain) was sequenced during a study of blood T cell repertoires in COVID-19. On the study more broadly: PBMCs, B-cell-depleted T cells, or T cells were the source of the cDNA or gDNA that made up the material.

How the authors handled the data: Estimation of nucleated cell counts relied on the amplification of reference gene primers. The repertoire was sequenced with immunoSEQ multiplex PCR; TCRdb's copy has only in-frame clones and lacks some. The V and J calls and the clone size are those of that table, but D and trimming were determined from the DNA. The sample records around 480,000 clones, 87% being singletons. Trimming cost V 4 bases and J 0 bases, with 15 bases left between them. CDR3 length: 17 residues. Germline V gene data show CDR1 as ENHRY and CDR2 as SYGVKD. This receptor was taken from a woman aged 18-29 years who had recovered from COVID-19. Sequences were obtained from PBMCs or T cells enriched from blood (not recorded which). The chain joins TRBV10-3 to TRBJ2-2, with a tentative D call TRBD2 (5 bases). CDR3 loop: CAISVASWTANTGELFF. The CDR3 coding sequence is TGTGCCATCAGTGTAGCGTCGTGGACGGCGAACACCGGGGAGCTGTTTTTT.